This T cell receptor beta chain was recorded in a study of CD8+CD57+ T cells in acquired aplastic anemia. V was pared by 5 bases and J by 4 bases, with 6 bases of the junction left unmatched. Per germline, CDR1 LNHDA and CDR2 SQIVND (reference sequence). The CDR3 has 14 residues. All patients picked for sequencing had shown, by flow cytometry, an expansion of CD8+CD57+ cells. TCR beta VDJ combinations and CDR3 sequences were profiled from genomic DNA. TCRdb re-called the reads through MiXCR, storing one row per CDR3 protein. This sample yields around 220,000 distinct CDR3 sequences, of which around 49% are seen a single time; 15% to 20% belongs to the top ten.

This receptor was obtained from a human donor with aplastic anemia. The rearrangement uses TRBV19 and TRBJ2-5; 8 nucleotides line up with TRBD1. The sample comprised sorted CD4+, CD8+, or CD8+CD57+ T cells (not recorded which) from PBMCs. The CDR3 DNA reads TGTGCCAGTAGTCAACAGGGGGGCATAGAGACCCAGTACTTC. Translation: CASSQQGGIETQYF.